This record looks at one T cell receptor (beta chain) sequence and its context. Profiled with immunoSEQ multiplex PCR; TCRdb holds only in-frame clones, not every one. In the table there are around 300,000 clones, 85% to 90% of which are singletons. The data originate from a study of blood T cell repertoires in COVID-19. In the study overall: Sites across the United States, Italy and Spain contributed samples from acute and convalescent COVID-19. T cells, B-cell-depleted T cells, or PBMCs supplied cDNA or gDNA.

This TCR was recovered from a woman in her twenties or thirties with COVID-19, enrolled during active disease. Sequenced material: peripheral blood.

In DNA, the CDR3 is TGCGCCAGCAGCTGGACGACAGGGGCGGGAGAGACCCAGTACTTC. It codes for CASSWTTGAGETQYF. The chain recombines TRBV5-1 with TRBJ2-5; 8 nucleotides align to TRBD1. The CDR3 extends over 15 amino acids. Germline CDR1 reads SGHRS; CDR2 reads YFSETQ. V dropped 3 bases and J dropped 4; count of bases not matched to a gene: 8.